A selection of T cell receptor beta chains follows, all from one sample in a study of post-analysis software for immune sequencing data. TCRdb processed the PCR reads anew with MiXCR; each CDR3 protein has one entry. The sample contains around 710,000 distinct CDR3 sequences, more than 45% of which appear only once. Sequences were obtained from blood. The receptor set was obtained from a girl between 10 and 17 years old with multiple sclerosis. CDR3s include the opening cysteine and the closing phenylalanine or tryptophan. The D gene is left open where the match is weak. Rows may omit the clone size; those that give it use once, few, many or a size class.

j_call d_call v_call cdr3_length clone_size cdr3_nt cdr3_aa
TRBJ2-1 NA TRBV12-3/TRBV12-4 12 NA TGTGCCCTCAAGGGCCCTGGGGGTGAGCAGTTCTTC CALKGPGGEQFF
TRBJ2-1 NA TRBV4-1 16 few TGCGCCAGCAGCCGCGACGGAGGGATCTCCTACAATGAGCAGTTCTTC CASSRDGGISYNEQFF
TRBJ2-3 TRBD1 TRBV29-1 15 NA TGCAGCGTTGAAGGTGGGACAGGGGGCACAGATACGCAGTATTTT CSVEGGTGGTDTQYF
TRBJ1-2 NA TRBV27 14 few TGTGCCAGCAGTTTAATGGCAGGGAACTATGGCTACACCTTC CASSLMAGNYGYTF
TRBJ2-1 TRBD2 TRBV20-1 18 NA TGCAGTGCCCCCTATCGACTAGCGGGAGGCGTGTTGTACAATGAGCAGTTCTTC CSAPYRLAGGVLYNEQFF
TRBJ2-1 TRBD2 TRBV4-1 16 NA TGCGCCAGCAGCCAAGATCGGGGGGGACAACACAATGAGCAGTTCTTC CASSQDRGGQHNEQFF
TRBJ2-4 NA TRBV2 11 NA TGTGCCAGCATGGGTACAGCCAAGCAGTACTTC CASMGTAKQYF
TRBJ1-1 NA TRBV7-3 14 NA TGTGCCAGCAGCTTACCCGGGCAAGACACTGAAGCTTTCTTT CASSLPGQDTEAFF
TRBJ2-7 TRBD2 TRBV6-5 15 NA TGTGCCAGCAGTAAAACTAGCGGGCAGATTTACGAGCAGTACTTC CASSKTSGQIYEQYF
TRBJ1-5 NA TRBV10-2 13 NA TGCGCCAGCAGTGAGATTGCTGTACAGCCCCAGCATTTT CASSEIAVQPQHF
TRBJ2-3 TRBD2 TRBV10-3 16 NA TGTGCCATCAGTGATCCACTAGCGGCCAGCACAGATACGCAGTATTTT CAISDPLAASTDTQYF
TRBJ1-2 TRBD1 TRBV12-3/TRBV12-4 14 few TGTGCCAGCAGTTCGTCGGGACAGAACTATGGCTACACCTTC CASSSSGQNYGYTF
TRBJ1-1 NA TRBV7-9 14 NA TGTGCCAGCAGCTTAGAACGGCTGAACACTGAAGCTTTCTTT CASSLERLNTEAFF
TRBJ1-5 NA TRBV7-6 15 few TGTGCCAGCAGCGCTCTTGGGGGGGCTTTTCAGCCCCAGCATTTT CASSALGGAFQPQHF
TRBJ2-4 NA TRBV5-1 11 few TGCGCCAGCAGCTTGGAGAACATTCAGTACTTC CASSLENIQYF
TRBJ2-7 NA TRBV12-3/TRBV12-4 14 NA TGTGCCAGCAGTTACCGGGACACCACCTACGAGCAGTACTTC CASSYRDTTYEQYF
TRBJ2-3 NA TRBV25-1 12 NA TGTGCCAGCGAAGGGACTCGAGATACGCAGTATTTT CASEGTRDTQYF
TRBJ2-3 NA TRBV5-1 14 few TGCGCCAGCAGCTTGGCCCTCAGTCCAGATACGCAGTATTTT CASSLALSPDTQYF
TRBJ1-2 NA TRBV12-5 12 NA TGTGCTAGTGGGACAACAGGTTATGGCTACACCTTC CASGTTGYGYTF
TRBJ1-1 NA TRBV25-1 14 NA TGTGCCAGCAGTGAATACGCAACAAACACTGAAGCTTTCTTT CASSEYATNTEAFF
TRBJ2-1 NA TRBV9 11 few TGTGCCAGCAGCGCGACTAATGAGCAGTTCTTC CASSATNEQFF
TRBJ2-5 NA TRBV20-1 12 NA TGCAGTGCTAGTTTGGGGATCGAGACCCAGTACTTC CSASLGIETQYF
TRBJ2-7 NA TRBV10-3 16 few TGTGCCACCGGGGGGCAGGCGGGAGATCTGATAGGCGAGCAGTACTTC CATGGQAGDLIGEQYF
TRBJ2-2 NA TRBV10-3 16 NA TGTGCCATCAGTGAGTCGTGGCAGGGGAGGAACGGGGAGCTGTTTTTT CAISESWQGRNGELFF
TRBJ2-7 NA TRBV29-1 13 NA TGCAGCGTTGAAGATGAGCAGGGTTACGAGCAGTACTTC CSVEDEQGYEQYF
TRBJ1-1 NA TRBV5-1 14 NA TGCGCCAGCAGCTTGGCCTGGGGAGGGACTGAAGCTTTCTTT CASSLAWGGTEAFF
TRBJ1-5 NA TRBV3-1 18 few TGTGCCAGCAGCCAAGATCCGCAGGGTGATGATAGCAATCAGCCCCAGCATTTT CASSQDPQGDDSNQPQHF
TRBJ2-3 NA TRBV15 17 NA TGTGCCACCAGCAGAGACCTGATGGGAGCGCCCCGCGATACGCAGTATTTT CATSRDLMGAPRDTQYF
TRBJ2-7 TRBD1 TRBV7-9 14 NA TGTGCCAGCAGCGGAGAGGGGGCAGACTACGAGCAGTACTTC CASSGEGADYEQYF
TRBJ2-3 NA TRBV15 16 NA TGTGCCACCAGCAGAGATATCGACTCCACGGCAGATACGCAGTATTTT CATSRDIDSTADTQYF
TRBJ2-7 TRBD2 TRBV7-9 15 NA TGTGCCAGCAGCTCCACGGGAGGGAGACCCCACGAGCAGTACTTC CASSSTGGRPHEQYF
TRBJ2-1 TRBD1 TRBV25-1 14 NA TGTGCCAGCACTAGACAGGGTGGTGGGGATGAGCAGTTCTTC CASTRQGGGDEQFF
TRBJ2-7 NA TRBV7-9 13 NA TGTGCCAGCAGCCAGCGGGACAGATCTAGGCAGTACTTC CASSQRDRSRQYF